This TCR beta chain derives from a study of OX40 agonist ivuxolimab in advanced cancers. The data were produced by immunoSEQ multiplex PCR, yet TCRdb's version contains in-frame clones alone and is incomplete. The repertoire has around 80,000 clones, approximately 90% of them found once; the top ten carry 0.15% to 0.2%. CDR1 and CDR2 from the germline V gene are SNHLY and FYNNEI. The CDR3 is 14 amino acids. Trimming shortened V by 10 bases and J by 2 bases, and 16 bases separated the two germline ends. The source is an adult with an advanced solid tumor such as melanoma, head and neck, liver or kidney cancer. The chain has TRBV2 and TRBJ2-3, with a tentative D call TRBD2 (7 bases). The sequences come from CD4+ or CD8+ T cells sorted from blood, collected in a trial of the OX40 agonist ivuxolimab. For the CDR3, the DNA is TGTGCCACCTCGGGCGGGGGCTACACAGATACGCAGTATTTT. Protein sequence: CATSGGGYTDTQYF.